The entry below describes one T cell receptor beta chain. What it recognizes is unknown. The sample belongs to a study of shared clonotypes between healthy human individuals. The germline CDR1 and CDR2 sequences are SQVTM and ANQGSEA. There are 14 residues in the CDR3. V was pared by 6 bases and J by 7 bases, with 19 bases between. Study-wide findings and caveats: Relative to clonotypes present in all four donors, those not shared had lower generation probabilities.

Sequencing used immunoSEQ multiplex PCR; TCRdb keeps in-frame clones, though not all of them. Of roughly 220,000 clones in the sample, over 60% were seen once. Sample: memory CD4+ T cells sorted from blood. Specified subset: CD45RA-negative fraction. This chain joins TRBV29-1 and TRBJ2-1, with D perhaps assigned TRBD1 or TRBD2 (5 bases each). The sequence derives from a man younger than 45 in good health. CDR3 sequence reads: CSVLGLGLWNEQFF. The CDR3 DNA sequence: TGCAGCGTCCTTGGACTGGGGCTGTGGAATGAGCAGTTCTTC.